This T cell receptor (beta chain) stems from a study of T cells in localized non-small cell lung cancer. Study outcomes and limitations: Tumor trailed uninvolved adjacent lung in T cell clonality, which peaked there.

This clone has a single count. The antigen is undetermined. Produced via immunoSEQ multiplex PCR; TCRdb's table is partial and in-frame only. The sample carries under 45,000 clones, roughly 83% recorded once. In germline, CDR1 is LGHNA, CDR2 YNFKEQ. V trimming: 0 bases; J trimming: 2 bases; junction bases outside the gene matches: 9. The CDR3 totals 18 residues. This sequence originates from a man aged 40-75 years with stage II lung adenocarcinoma. The specimen was PBMCs, collected before any cancer treatment. This chain joins TRBV4-2 and TRBJ2-5; 10 positions match TRBD2. This CDR3 reads CASSQEIGGAGGQETQYF. The CDR3 coding sequence is TGTGCCAGCAGCCAAGAAATAGGGGGAGCGGGGGGGCAAGAGACCCAGTACTTC.